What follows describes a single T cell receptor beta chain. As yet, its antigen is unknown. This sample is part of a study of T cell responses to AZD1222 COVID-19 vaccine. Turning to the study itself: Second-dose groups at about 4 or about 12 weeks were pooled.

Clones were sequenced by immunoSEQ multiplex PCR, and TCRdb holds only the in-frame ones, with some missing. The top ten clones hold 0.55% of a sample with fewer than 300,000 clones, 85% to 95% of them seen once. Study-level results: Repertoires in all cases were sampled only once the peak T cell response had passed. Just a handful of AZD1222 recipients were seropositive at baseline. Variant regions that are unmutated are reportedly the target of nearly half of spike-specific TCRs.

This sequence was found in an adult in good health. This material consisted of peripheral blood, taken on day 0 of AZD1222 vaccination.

In DNA form, the CDR3 reads TGTGCCATCACCCGAACAGGGACGGACACTGAAGCTTTCTTT. Residues: CAITRTGTDTEAFF. The V and J genes are TRBV10-3 and TRBJ1-1; D perhaps matches TRBD1 (6 bases). Per the germline V gene, CDR1 is ENHRY and CDR2 is SYGVKD. The V end was cut by 7 bases, the J end by 3 bases, with 15 bases between. The CDR3 length is 14 residues.